Below, 14 T cell receptor beta chains from the same sample are listed, as sequenced in a study of CXCR3-negative and CXCR3-positive naive CD8 T cells. The antigens these receptors bind are not known. Broader study findings: CXCR3-positive naive cells carried more hydrophobic TRB CDR3s than CXCR3-negative naive cells did.

Through 5' RACE with UMI labels, the TRB cDNA libraries were prepared. From its re-call of the 5' RACE reads, TCRdb lists each CDR3 protein once, without DNA. The sample features about 150,000 distinct CDR3 sequences, with under 0.5% in its top ten. The sample was naive CXCR3+ CD8+ T cells from blood. The sample's subset: CD45RO-CCR7+CD27+CD95- naive CD8+ T cells expressing CXCR3 (TNR3+). The source is a human donor in good health. Some clones in this sample may be carry-over from other donors' samples.

J is TRBJ2-7 and V is TRBV5-5. In germline, CDR1 is SGHKS, CDR2 YYEKEE (reference sequence). The CDR3 length is 14 residues. The CDR3 loop reads CASSSPEGSYEQYF.

The gene calls are TRBV5-1 and TRBJ2-1; TCRdb picks TRBD1, but there is no DNA to check that call. Germline lookup yields CDR1 SGHRS and CDR2 YFSETQ. This CDR3 is 15 amino acids long. The CDR3 sequence is CASSLAAGGLPEQFF.

The rearrangement uses TRBV5-6 and TRBJ2-3. This CDR3 comprises 12 residues. From germline, CDR1 is SGHDT and CDR2 YYEEEE. The CDR3 sequence is CASSLLIDTQYF.

This rearrangement joins TRBV6-1 to TRBJ2-7; TCRdb reports TRBD1, a call that lacks DNA to check it against. CDR1 is MNHNS, CDR2 SASEGT, per germline. This CDR3 has 14 residues. The CDR3 spells CASSHSGESDEQYF.

CDR3 in amino acids: CASSYSGQVLFGYTF. The chain carries TRBV6-6 and TRBJ1-2. Germline CDR1 and CDR2: MNHNY and SVGAGI (reference sequence). This CDR3 has 15 amino acids.

The chain links TRBV29-1 to TRBJ2-1; TCRdb names TRBD1, which stays unverified in the absence of DNA. Germline assignment: CDR1 SQVTM and CDR2 ANQGSEA. The CDR3 has 13 residues. The chain's CDR3 is CSVDGSPGNEQFF.

The genes are TRBV10-3 and TRBJ2-7; TCRdb gives TRBD1 as the D gene, but with no DNA this cannot be confirmed. The CDR3 extends over 13 amino acids. The germline V gene encodes CDR1 ENHRY and CDR2 SYGVKD. CDR3 in amino acids: CATRGASSYEQYF.

V and J are TRBV6-2 or TRBV6-3 and TRBJ2-1; TCRdb calls TRBD1, which cannot be checked without DNA. Germline CDR1 reads MNHEY; CDR2 reads SVGEGT. This CDR3 comprises 14 residues. CDR3 region: CASSPRDLSGEQFF.

The chain is built from TRBV29-1 and TRBJ1-2. The CDR3 length is 13 residues. Germline loops: CDR1 SQVTM, CDR2 ANQGSEA. The CDR3 region is CSVASGDLDGYTF.

The gene calls are TRBV4-1 and TRBJ2-1; with no DNA, the TCRdb D assignment of TRBD2 cannot be verified. There are 13 residues in the CDR3. CDR1 is MGHRA and CDR2 is YSYEKL in the germline V gene. The CDR3 spells CASSQARGSQKFF.

The rearrangement joins TRBV18 to TRBJ1-2; the TCRdb D gene call, TRBD1, has no DNA to confirm it. Germline V gene sequence: CDR1 KGHSH, CDR2 LQKENI. This CDR3 is 13 amino acids long. Here the CDR3 reads CASSPDRGDGYTF.

The chain combines TRBV2 with TRBJ2-1; checking the TCRdb D call of TRBD1 is not possible without DNA. The germline V gene has CDR1 SNHLY and CDR2 FYNNEI. There are 15 residues in the CDR3. CDR3 region: CASSQTGTGYNEQFF.

The CDR3 loop is CASSSTGLADLGDF. The V and J genes are TRBV5-6 and TRBJ2-3; lacking DNA, the TRBD2 call made by TCRdb goes unchecked. The germline V gene encodes CDR1 SGHDT and CDR2 YYEEEE. The CDR3 is 14 residues long.

J is TRBJ2-1 and V is TRBV3-1; TCRdb outputs TRBD2, but without DNA this stays unchecked. Germline V gene data show CDR1 as LGHDT and CDR2 as YNNKEL (reference sequence). The CDR3 sequence is 20 residues long. CDR3 amino acids: CASSQVWPAGTSGRSHEQFF.